This T cell receptor beta chain emerged from a study of blood T cell repertoires in COVID-19. About the study: Some COVID-19 samples were acute and others convalescent; all came from the United States, Italy and Spain. The cDNA or gDNA used as material had been derived from T cells, B-cell-depleted T cells, or PBMCs.

The V end was cut by 7 bases, the J end by 1 base, with 11 bases between. The CDR3 consists of 14 residues. Germline CDR1 and CDR2: SGDLS and YYNGEE. In the source study's methods: From reference gene primer amplification, estimates of nucleated cell counts were derived. Here immunoSEQ multiplex PCR was the method, and the copy in TCRdb shows in-frame clones only, minus some. V and J calls and clone size follow that table, whereas D and trimming were derived from the DNA. The sample holds around 63,000 clones, roughly 89% seen once. The TCR originated in an elderly woman with acute or convalescent COVID-19. The chain couples TRBV9 to TRBJ2-2; a possible D gene is TRBD2 (5 bases). Sequencing was carried out using peripheral blood. The CDR3 DNA reads TGTGCCAGCTGTCGTGGAGGGAACACCGGGGAGCTGTTTTTT. It codes for CASCRGGNTGELFF.